This TCR beta chain was profiled in a study of PD-L1 blockade in urothelial cancer. Study-level information: Specimens of blood held a median count of about 140,000 T cells.

The method was immunoSEQ multiplex PCR; TCRdb's version includes in-frame clones alone and lacks a portion of them. The sample shows tens of thousands of clones, 75% to 90% of them seen only once. V was clipped by 4 bases and J by 4 bases, with 14 bases between them. This CDR3 comprises 16 residues. Looked up from germline, CDR1 is MDHEN and CDR2 is SYDVKM. The V call is TRBV28, the J call TRBJ1-6, with unresolved D. This TCR derives from a man between 60 and 75 years old with urothelial cancer. The sample was PBMCs, taken around atezolizumab (anti-PD-L1) treatment. The CDR3 nucleotides read TGTGCCAGCAGTTATATTCAGATAGCTTATAATTCACCCCTCCACTTT. It is translated as CASSYIQIAYNSPLHF.